The 29 T cell receptor beta chains in this list originate from one sample, sequenced in a study of shared clonotypes between healthy human individuals. Some clones are missing from TCRdb's copy, which holds only in-frame ones; the method was immunoSEQ multiplex PCR. The sample holds some 2.3 million clones, about 92% seen once. Source material: naive CD4+ T cells from PBMCs. The subset is: CD45RA+ positively selected. The receptors were sampled from a man between 18 and 29 years old in good health. Some clones in this sample may be carry-over from other donors' samples.

This CDR3 is CASSSPDGYEQYF. CDR3 bases: TGTGCCAGCAGTTCCCCGGACGGCTACGAGCAGTACTTC. The J gene is TRBJ2-7, the V gene TRBV28; D call uncertain. Trimming took off 4 bases at V and 3 bases at J, with 10 bases between the two ends. Germline-derived CDR1 and CDR2 are MDHEN and SYDVKM. CDR3 length: 13 residues.

The V call is TRBV20-1, the J call TRBJ1-4; D gene uncertain. The germline V and J ends were trimmed by 4 bases and 14 bases, with 11 bases remaining between them. The CDR3 is 10 amino acids. Looked up from germline, CDR1 is DFQATT and CDR2 is SNEGSKA (reference sequence). CDR3 coding DNA: TGCAGTGCTACTAGACTAAATCTGTTTTTT. Its protein product is CSATRLNLFF.

V gene TRBV2 combines with J gene TRBJ1-2; TRBD1 matches 9 bases. The CDR3 covers 13 residues. Germline V gene data show CDR1 as SNHLY and CDR2 as FYNNEI. V lost 7 bases to trimming and J lost 6 bases; unmatched junction nucleotides: 6. The CDR3 bases are TGTGCCAGCACCCCGGACAGGGGCCATGGCTACACCTTC. It codes for CASTPDRGHGYTF.

The J gene is TRBJ2-7, the V gene TRBV5-5, with TRBD1 matching over 7 bases. The CDR3 runs 13 residues. Germline V lookup: CDR1 SGHKS, CDR2 YYEKEE (reference sequence). V lost 4 bases to trimming and J lost 2 bases; unmatched junction nucleotides: 3. CDR3 in DNA: TGTGCCAGCAGCCTGAGGGGGCCCTACGAGCAGTACTTC. This translates into CASSLRGPYEQYF.

A note on this clone: Other DNA sequences in this specimen translate into the identical CDR3. The V gene is TRBV11-2, the J gene TRBJ2-1, with D unclear. Germline loops: CDR1 SGHAT, CDR2 FQNNGV. Trimming removed 0 bases from V and 5 bases from J, with 5 bases in between. This CDR3 contains 13 residues. The CDR3: CASSLDRDNEQFF. The CDR3 bases are TGTGCCAGCAGCTTAGATAGGGACAATGAGCAGTTCTTC.

This chain joins TRBV2 and TRBJ2-1, with D maybe TRBD2 (5 bases). Looked up from germline, CDR1 is SNHLY and CDR2 is FYNNEI. The CDR3 has 14 residues. Trimming removed 6 bases from V and 10 bases from J, with 19 bases in between. The CDR3, as DNA: TGTGCCAGCAGCCAAGACCGCGGACTCGGGGAGCAGTTCTTC. Translation: CASSQDRGLGEQFF.

The chain has TRBV18 and TRBJ2-7, with D possibly called TRBD1 or TRBD2 (5 bases each). The CDR3 is 12 amino acids. Looked up from germline, CDR1 is KGHSH and CDR2 is LQKENI. Trimming took 4 bases from V and 5 from J, leaving 9 bases between them. CDR3 amino acids: CASSLGTHEQYF. In DNA, the CDR3 is TGTGCCAGCTCACTGGGGACCCACGAGCAGTACTTC.

The chain couples TRBV27 to TRBJ2-1; D unresolved. V was clipped by 7 bases and J by 3 bases, with 13 bases between them. Germline values: CDR1 MNHEY, CDR2 SMNVEV (reference sequence). CDR3 length: 14 amino acids. This CDR3 reads CASKTLPIYNEQFF. The CDR3 DNA sequence: TGTGCCAGCAAGACCCTCCCCATCTACAATGAGCAGTTCTTC.

The rearrangement uses TRBV14 and TRBJ2-3; D is unresolved. CDR3 size: 11 residues. Trimming took 1 base from V and 7 from J, leaving 3 bases between them. Per germline, CDR1 SGHDN and CDR2 FVKESK. CDR3 residues: CASSQGNTQYF. For the CDR3, the DNA is TGTGCCAGCAGCCAAGGAAATACGCAGTATTTT.

This chain connects TRBV28 to TRBJ1-2, with D hard to call. From germline, CDR1 is MDHEN and CDR2 SYDVKM. The germline V and J ends were trimmed by 7 bases and 2 bases, with 17 bases remaining between them. This CDR3 region has 15 residues. The CDR3 sequence is CASTNPPRANYGYTF. CDR3 in DNA: TGTGCCAGCACCAACCCTCCACGGGCAAACTATGGCTACACCTTC.

This rearrangement joins TRBV10-1 to TRBJ2-5; 9 positions match TRBD1. The CDR3 totals 14 residues. The V gene's germline CDR1 is WNHNN and CDR2 SYGVQD (reference sequence). After removal of 3 bases from V and 5 bases from J, the junction contained 4 bases not matched to a gene. This CDR3 is CASSDTGGAETQYF. In DNA, the CDR3 is TGCGCCAGCAGTGATACAGGGGGCGCGGAGACCCAGTACTTC.

The chain couples TRBV5-1 to TRBJ1-2; TRBD1 aligns across 8 bases. Germline CDR1 SGHRS, CDR2 YFSETQ. This CDR3 has 17 amino acids. Trimming at V came to 3 bases and at J to 4 bases, leaving 14 bases not matched to a gene. CDR3 in DNA: TGCGCCAGCAGCTACGGGTGGAAAGACAGGGGACTCTATGGCTACACCTTC. This sequence encodes CASSYGWKDRGLYGYTF.

The chain couples TRBV7-9 to TRBJ1-6; possible D gene TRBD1, 6 bases. CDR3 length equals 16 residues. CDR1 SEHNR and CDR2 FQNEAQ come from the germline V gene (reference sequence). The ends were cut back, 3 bases at V and 7 bases at J, with 16 bases in the middle. The CDR3 DNA is TGTGCCAGCAGCTTCTCCCCGGACAGCTCCAATTCACCCCTCCACTTT. This gives the protein CASSFSPDSSNSPLHF.

The chain recombines TRBV5-1 with TRBJ1-1, with D possibly TRBD1 on 5 matching bases. This CDR3 has 16 amino acids. From germline, CDR1 is SGHRS and CDR2 YFSETQ. The V gene lost 1 base and the J gene lost 4 bases, with 17 bases spanning the gap. CDR3 in DNA: TGCGCCAGCAGCTTGACCTACGGGGGGATTACCACTGAAGCTTTCTTT. This sequence encodes CASSLTYGGITTEAFF.

The chain recombines TRBV28 with TRBJ1-1; D gene unclear. V lost 5 bases and J lost 0, with 7 bases in between. Germline CDR1 and CDR2: MDHEN and SYDVKM. This CDR3 is 13 amino acids long. CDR3: CASSPGMNTEAFF. CDR3 coding DNA: TGTGCCAGCAGTCCTGGAATGAACACTGAAGCTTTCTTT.

V is TRBV7-3 and J is TRBJ2-1, with a tentative D call TRBD2 (6 bases). The CDR3 has 16 amino acids. Germline V gene sequence: CDR1 SGHTA, CDR2 FQGTGA. V gave up 2 bases and J gave up 1 base, with 12 bases separating them. The CDR3 DNA follows: TGTGCCAGCAGCTTAGCCGGGAGAGGTTCCTACAATGAGCAGTTCTTC. Translation gives CASSLAGRGSYNEQFF.

The chain combines TRBV7-3 with TRBJ2-1; D is undetermined. CDR1 and CDR2 (germline): SGHTA, FQGTGA. The V end lost 5 bases, the J end lost 0 bases, and 11 bases lay between the germline ends. The CDR3 is made up of 15 amino acids. As DNA, the CDR3 is TGTGCCAGCAGCCCCGACCCCAGCTCCTACAATGAGCAGTTCTTC. It is translated as CASSPDPSSYNEQFF.

The rearrangement uses TRBV14 and TRBJ2-1; weak D call: TRBD1 (6 bases). The V end lost 4 bases, the J end lost 4 bases, and 11 bases lay between the germline ends. CDR1 SGHDN and CDR2 FVKESK come from the germline V gene. CDR3 length: 14 residues. In nucleotides, the CDR3 is TGTGCCAGCAGCCCCGGGACACAATACAATGAGCAGTTCTTC. Amino acids: CASSPGTQYNEQFF.

This clone showed up just once. This chain uses TRBV11-2 with TRBJ1-2, with a possible D match to TRBD1 (6 bases). The CDR3 totals 14 residues. V gave up 5 bases and J gave up 4 bases, with 14 bases separating them. The germline gives CDR1 SGHAT, CDR2 FQNNGV. The DNA of the CDR3 is TGTGCCAGCAGCGCGAGTCGAGGGGGCTATGGCTACACCTTC. It is translated as CASSASRGGYGYTF. Full variable domain (remainder filled in from reference TRBV11-2 and TRBJ1-2): EAGVAQSPRYKIIEKRQSVAFWCNPISGHATLYWYQQILGQGPKLLIQFQNNGVVDDSQLPKDRFSAERLKGVDSTLKIQPAKLEDSAVYLCASSASRGGYGYTFGSGTRLTVV.

This clone was seen only a few times. The chain uses TRBV10-3 and TRBJ1-1; D call uncertain. The ends were cut back, 8 bases at V and 0 bases at J, with 13 bases in the middle. The V gene's germline CDR1 is ENHRY and CDR2 SYGVKD. This CDR3 comprises 14 residues. The DNA for the CDR3 is TGTGCCATCTCTCCGCTGGGAATGAACACTGAAGCTTTCTTT. Its protein is CAISPLGMNTEAFF.

A single count supports this clone. The chain links TRBV7-2 to TRBJ2-1, with D tentatively TRBD2 (6 bases). CDR1 is SGHTA and CDR2 is FQGNSA in the germline V gene. CDR3 length: 16 residues. V was shortened by 1 base and J by 6 bases, with 16 bases between the two germline ends. CDR3 DNA: TGTGCCAGCAGCTTAGGTCCAGGGAGGAGTCCCAATGAGCAGTTCTTC. As protein: CASSLGPGRSPNEQFF.

The chain joins TRBV6-1 to TRBJ2-5; 8 nucleotides align to TRBD1. Per the germline V gene, CDR1 is MNHNS and CDR2 is SASEGT. The CDR3 runs to 15 residues. The ends lost 4 bases at V and 2 bases at J; junction bases unmatched: 6. The CDR3 bases are TGTGCCAGCAGTGGCGACAGGGGCCCGCAAGAGACCCAGTACTTC. It codes for CASSGDRGPQETQYF.

The chain is built from TRBV7-8 and TRBJ2-2; tentative D call: TRBD2 (5 bases). The V and J ends lost 1 base and 5 bases respectively, with 14 bases between them. CDR3 length equals 16 residues. Germline CDR1 and CDR2: SGHVS and FQNEAQ. In DNA, the CDR3 is TGTGCCAGCAGCTTAGGGACGGGAAAAGTGACCGGGGAGCTGTTTTTT. The encoded protein is CASSLGTGKVTGELFF.

V is TRBV4-3 and J is TRBJ1-5; 7 nucleotides match TRBD1. The V gene end was trimmed by 3 bases and the J gene end by 7 bases; junction bases not matched to a gene: 9. The V gene's germline CDR1 is LGHNA and CDR2 YSLEER. This CDR3 region has 15 residues. CDR3 amino acids: CASSHDFDRDQPQHF. In DNA, the CDR3 is TGCGCCAGCAGCCACGACTTCGACAGGGACCAGCCCCAGCATTTT.

This sequence joins TRBV2 and TRBJ2-2; 7 bases align to TRBD1. Per germline, CDR1 SNHLY and CDR2 FYNNEI. CDR3 length: 16 amino acids. V dropped 5 bases and J dropped 0; count of bases not matched to a gene: 6. The CDR3, as DNA: TGTGCCAGCAGTTTTTTGGGACAGTCGAACACCGGGGAGCTGTTTTTT. Translating it yields CASSFLGQSNTGELFF.

Only one count was recorded for this clone. The CDR3 DNA sequence: TGTGCCAGCAGCAGGGGCGATGCAACTAATGAAAAACTGTTTTTT. Protein: CASSRGDATNEKLFF. The V and J genes are TRBV7-9 and TRBJ1-4; D might be TRBD1 (5 bases). This CDR3 has 15 residues. Between the trimmed V and J ends, which lost 5 bases and 0 bases, there was a span of 10 bases. Germline V CDR1 and CDR2: SEHNR, FQNEAQ (reference sequence).

This clone was counted a single time. The genes are TRBV7-3 and TRBJ2-3, with D possibly being TRBD1 (7 bases). Germline loops: CDR1 SGHTA, CDR2 FQGTGA. With 2 bases removed from V and 3 bases from J, the gap between germline ends came to 15 bases. The CDR3 has 16 residues. Here the CDR3 DNA reads TGTGCCAGCAGCTTATACAGGGGAGGTTCGACAGATACGCAGTATTTT. This codes for CASSLYRGGSTDTQYF.

The gene calls are TRBV30 and TRBJ2-1; 13 bases align to TRBD2. The V and J ends lost 8 bases and 3 bases, in that order; junction bases with no gene match: 4. CDR3 length: 14 residues. The germline V gene has CDR1 GTSNPN and CDR2 SVGIG (reference sequence). The CDR3 is CAARTSGSYNEQFF. The CDR3 DNA follows: TGTGCCGCAAGGACTAGCGGGAGCTACAATGAGCAGTTCTTC.

The V and J genes are TRBV5-4 and TRBJ1-2, with 9 nucleotides matching TRBD1. Germline V lookup: CDR1 SGHNT, CDR2 YYREEE (reference sequence). This CDR3 has 14 amino acids. J lost 10 bases, V lost 3 bases, and 10 bases had no gene match. CDR3 sequence: CASSSNRGQANYTF. The CDR3 DNA reads TGTGCCAGCAGCTCGAACAGGGGGCAGGCTAACTACACCTTC. The variable domain in full, completed from reference TRBV5-4 and TRBJ1-2, reads ETGVTQSPTHLIKTRGQQVTLRCSSQSGHNTVSWYQQALGQGPQFIFQYYREEENGRGNFPPRFSGLQFPNYSSELNVNALELDDSALYLCASSSNRGQANYTFGSGTRLTVV.